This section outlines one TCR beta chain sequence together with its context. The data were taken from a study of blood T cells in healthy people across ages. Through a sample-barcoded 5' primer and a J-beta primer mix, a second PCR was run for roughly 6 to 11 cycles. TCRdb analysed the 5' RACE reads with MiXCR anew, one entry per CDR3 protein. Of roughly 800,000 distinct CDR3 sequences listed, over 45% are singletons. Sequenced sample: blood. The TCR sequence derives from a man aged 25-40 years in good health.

The CDR3 DNA sequence: TGTGCCACCAGCGTCGGACCAGCGGGAGGCGAGCAGTACTTC. Protein sequence: CATSVGPAGGEQYF. The rearrangement joins TRBV15 to TRBJ2-4, with 9 bases identical to TRBD2. With the DNA end fitting TRBJ2-7 better, the J assignment may be wrong. Germline-derived CDR1 and CDR2 are LNHNV and YYDKDF (reference sequence). The CDR3 runs 14 residues.